A selection of T cell receptor beta chains follows, all from one sample in a study of OX40 agonist ivuxolimab in advanced cancers. TCRdb's table, derived via immunoSEQ multiplex PCR, lists solely in-frame clones and lacks some. Among approximately 70,000 clones listed, 90% were seen once. This specimen consisted of CD4+ or CD8+ T cells sorted from blood, obtained in a trial of the OX40 agonist ivuxolimab. The receptors here all came from an adult with an advanced solid tumor such as melanoma, head and neck, liver or kidney cancer. Each CDR3 is given with its conserved first and last residue. The order of the fields is V gene, D gene, clone size, J gene, CDR3 DNA, CDR3 protein. A D gene is named only where the DNA matches it firmly. Rows give clone size only sometimes, using once, few, many, or a class for an expanded clone.

>TRBV11-2|-|-|TRBJ2-3
TGTGCCAGCACCCCTGGGGGGAGACTTAGCACAGATACGCAGTATTTT
CASTPGGRLSTDTQYF
>TRBV5-4|-|-|TRBJ2-1
TGTGCCAGCAGCTTGGGCAGGGGCTACAATGAGCAGTTCTTC
CASSLGRGYNEQFF
>TRBV5-6|-|-|TRBJ1-1
TGTGCCAGCAGCCCCAGAGTGGTATCGGCTGAAGCTTTCTTT
CASSPRVVSAEAFF
>TRBV11-3|-|-|TRBJ2-1
TGTGCCAGCAGCCCAAATCGGGCTTCATACAATGAGCAGCTCTTC
CASSPNRASYNEQLF
>TRBV11-3|-|-|TRBJ2-3
TGTGCCAGCAGCTTCAACTATCCCACAGATACGCAGTATTTT
CASSFNYPTDTQYF
>TRBV6-4|TRBD2|-|TRBJ2-2
TGTGCCAGCAGTGACGGGGGACTAGCGACCGGGGAGCTGTTTTTT
CASSDGGLATGELFF
>TRBV28|TRBD1|-|TRBJ1-5
TGTGCCACCCCGGACAGGGACGGCAATCAGCCCCAGCATTTT
CATPDRDGNQPQHF
>TRBV6-6|-|-|TRBJ2-3
TGTGCCAGCAGCCACGATGGGGGCAGAGATACGCAGTATTTT
CASSHDGGRDTQYF
>TRBV7-2|TRBD1|-|TRBJ2-5
TGTGCCAGTAAACAGGGGGCGGGTGAGACCCAGTACTTC
CASKQGAGETQYF
>TRBV7-9|TRBD2|-|TRBJ2-1
TGTGCCAGCAGCCGCCTGATTTCTAGCGGGAGGGCCATCATCAATGAGCAGTTCTTC
CASSRLISSGRAIINEQFF
>TRBV2|TRBD1|-|TRBJ2-1
TGTGCCAGCAGTACCGGGACAGACTCCTACAATGAGCAGTTCTTC
CASSTGTDSYNEQFF
>TRBV6-5|-|-|TRBJ1-1
TGTGCCAGCAGTGGTAGTATCACTGAAGCTTTCTTT
CASSGSITEAFF
>TRBV5-1|-|-|TRBJ2-5
TGCGCCAGCAGGATCCAGGGGTCCAAGTACCAAGAGACCCAGTACTTC
CASRIQGSKYQETQYF
>TRBV28|-|-|TRBJ1-4
TGTGCCAGCAGTTTAGGGACATTTCAACTATTGGATAATGAAAAACTGTTTTTT
CASSLGTFQLLDNEKLFF
>TRBV11-2|-|once|TRBJ2-2
TGTGCCAGCAGCCTCAACAGGGTACCCGGGGAGCTGTTTTTT
CASSLNRVPGELFF
>TRBV5-1|-|once|TRBJ2-3
TGCGCCAGCCGACCCTTAGTAGGCCGAGATACGCAGTATTTT
CASRPLVGRDTQYF
>TRBV5-4|TRBD2|-|TRBJ2-1
TGTGCCAGCAGCTCGGGGACTAGCGGGACTAGGTACAATGAGCAGTTCTTC
CASSSGTSGTRYNEQFF
>TRBV7-2|-|-|TRBJ2-5
TGTGCCAGCAGCTCAGCAGAGACCCAGTACTTC
CASSSAETQYF
>TRBV9|-|-|TRBJ2-7
TGTGCCAGCAGCGTAGGCAGGGGCCAAGGCTACGAGCAGTACTTC
CASSVGRGQGYEQYF
>TRBV4-3|-|-|TRBJ2-1
TGCGCCAGCAGCCAAAGGACAGAGGCTGTAAATGAGCAGTTCTTC
CASSQRTEAVNEQFF
>TRBV7-2|-|once|TRBJ2-5
TGTGCCAGCAGCCACTTGACAGGACAAGAGACCCAGTACTTC
CASSHLTGQETQYF
>TRBV19|-|-|TRBJ2-5
TGTGCCAGTAGTCCCCGGGCCTTACTTCAGACCCAGTACTTC
CASSPRALLQTQYF
>TRBV5-6|-|-|TRBJ2-3
TGTGCCAGCAGCAGGGACTCGTATACGCAGTATTTT
CASSRDSYTQYF
>TRBV7-9|-|-|TRBJ2-1
TGTGCCAGCAGCCTGGCTAGCTCCTACAATGAGCAGTTCTTC
CASSLASSYNEQFF
>TRBV19|-|-|TRBJ2-2
TGTGCCAGTAGTATACGCCGACCGTCGAACACCGGGGAGCTGTTTTTT
CASSIRRPSNTGELFF
>TRBV30|-|-|TRBJ1-1
TGTGCCTGGGCAGGGGTGGGTGAAGCTTTCTTT
CAWAGVGEAFF
>TRBV9|-|-|TRBJ1-5
TGTGCCAGCAGCGGGGGCCTCGGTCAGCCCCAGCATTTT
CASSGGLGQPQHF
>TRBV28|-|-|TRBJ1-5
TGTGCCAGCAGTCTCAACCTGGGCCATAGCAATCAGCCCCAGCATTTT
CASSLNLGHSNQPQHF
>TRBV7-9|-|-|TRBJ2-3
TGTGCCAGCAGCCTGGACACGAGAACGCAGTATTTT
CASSLDTRTQYF
>TRBV6-5|-|-|TRBJ2-7
TGTGCCAGCAGGATGGACACAGAAACCTACGAGCAGTACTTC
CASRMDTETYEQYF
>TRBV18|TRBD2|once|TRBJ2-1
TGTGCCAGCTCCGCGGCAGCGGGAGGTAATGAGCAGTTCTTC
CASSAAAGGNEQFF
>TRBV18|TRBD2|-|TRBJ2-1
TGTGCCAGCTCACCTCGCCTAGCGGCGGGAAATGAGCAGTTCTTC
CASSPRLAAGNEQFF
>TRBV10-3|-|-|TRBJ2-3
TGTGCCATCAGTGATGAGCGGGGCACAGATACGCAGTATTTT
CAISDERGTDTQYF
>TRBV4-3|-|-|TRBJ1-4
TGCGCCAGCAGCCCAGAACAGGGAAGGCGTGAAAAACTGTTTTTT
CASSPEQGRREKLFF
>TRBV6-6|-|-|TRBJ1-1
TGTGCCAGCAGTTATGGGCGGCCGGTTAGGGACACTGAAGCTTTCTTT
CASSYGRPVRDTEAFF
>TRBV28|TRBD1|few|TRBJ1-2
TGTGCCACCCGACAGGGCGACTATGGCTACACCTTC
CATRQGDYGYTF
>TRBV30|-|few|TRBJ1-1
TGTGCCTGGGCTGGAGCCGGGAACACTGAAGCTTTCTTT
CAWAGAGNTEAFF
>TRBV6-1|-|-|TRBJ1-2
TGTGCCAGCAGAAAGGAGCAGCCGAATGGCTACACCTTC
CASRKEQPNGYTF
>TRBV7-3|-|-|TRBJ2-5
TGTGCCAGCAGCTTTGCGGGACGGGAGACCCAGTACTTC
CASSFAGRETQYF
>TRBV5-4|-|-|TRBJ2-2
TGTGCCAGCAGCATGCCAGGGAGCACCGGGGAGCTGTTTTTT
CASSMPGSTGELFF
>TRBV19|-|-|TRBJ2-1
TGTGCCAGTAGTACTCCCGGGATGGGGCACAATGAGCAGTTCTTC
CASSTPGMGHNEQFF
>TRBV6-1|TRBD1|-|TRBJ1-2
TGTGCCAGCAGTGAAGGGGGACAGGGGATAGGAGTCGATGGCTACACCTTC
CASSEGGQGIGVDGYTF
>TRBV5-1|-|-|TRBJ2-1
TGCGCCAGCAGCTTGGGGGATGACAATGAGCAGTTCTTC
CASSLGDDNEQFF
>TRBV11-1|-|once|TRBJ2-2
TGTGCCAGCAGCTTAGAGGGCGGGAACACCGGGGAGCTGTTTTTT
CASSLEGGNTGELFF
>TRBV20-1|-|-|TRBJ2-1
TGCAGTCAAGACAGCTACAATGAGCAGTTCTTC
CSQDSYNEQFF
>TRBV4-3|-|-|TRBJ1-3
TGCGCCAGCAGCCAAGATCAGGGATCTGGAAACACCATATATTTT
CASSQDQGSGNTIYF
>TRBV7-7|-|-|TRBJ2-2
TGTGCTAGCAGCTTAGATCTCACCGGGGAGCTGTTTTTT
CASSLDLTGELFF
>TRBV30|-|-|TRBJ1-5
TGTGCCTGGGGGGGCGGTCACAATCAGCCCCAGCATTTT
CAWGGGHNQPQHF
>TRBV6-1|-|-|TRBJ2-5
TGTGCCAGCAGCTTCCAAGAGACCCAGTACTTC
CASSFQETQYF
>TRBV2|TRBD1|-|TRBJ1-1
TGTGCCAGCAGACCTCCGGGACAGACGAACACTGAAGCTTTCTTT
CASRPPGQTNTEAFF